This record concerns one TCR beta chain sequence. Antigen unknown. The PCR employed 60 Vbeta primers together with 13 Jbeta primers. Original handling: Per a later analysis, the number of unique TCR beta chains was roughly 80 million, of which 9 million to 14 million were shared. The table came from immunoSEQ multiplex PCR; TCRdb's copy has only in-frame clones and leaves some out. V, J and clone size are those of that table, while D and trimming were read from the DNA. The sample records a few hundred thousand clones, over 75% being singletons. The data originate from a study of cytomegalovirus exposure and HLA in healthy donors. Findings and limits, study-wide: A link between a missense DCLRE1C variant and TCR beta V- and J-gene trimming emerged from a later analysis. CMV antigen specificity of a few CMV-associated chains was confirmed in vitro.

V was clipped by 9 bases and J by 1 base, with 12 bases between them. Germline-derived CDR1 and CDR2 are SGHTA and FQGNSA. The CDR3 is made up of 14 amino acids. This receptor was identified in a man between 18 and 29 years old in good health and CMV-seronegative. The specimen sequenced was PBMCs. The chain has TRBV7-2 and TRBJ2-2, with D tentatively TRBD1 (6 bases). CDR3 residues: CASSGVLNTGELFF. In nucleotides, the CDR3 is TGTGCCAGTTCAGGGGTCTTGAACACCGGGGAGCTGTTTTTT. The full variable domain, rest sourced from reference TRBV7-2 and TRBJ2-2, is GAGVSQSPSNKVTEKGKDVELRCDPISGHTALYWYRQSLGQGLEFLIYFQGNSAPDKSGLPSDRFSAERTGGSVSTLTIQRTQQEDSAVYLCASSGVLNTGELFFGEGSRLTVL.